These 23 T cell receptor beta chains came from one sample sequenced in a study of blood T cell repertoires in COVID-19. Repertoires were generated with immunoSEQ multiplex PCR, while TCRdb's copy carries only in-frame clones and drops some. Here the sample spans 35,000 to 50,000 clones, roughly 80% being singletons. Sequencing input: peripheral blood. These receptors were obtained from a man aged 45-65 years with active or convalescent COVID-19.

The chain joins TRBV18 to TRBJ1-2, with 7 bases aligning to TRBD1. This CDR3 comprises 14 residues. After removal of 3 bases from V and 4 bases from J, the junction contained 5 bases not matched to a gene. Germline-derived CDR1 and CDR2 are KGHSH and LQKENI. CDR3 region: CASSPRTGIYGYTF. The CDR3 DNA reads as TGTGCCAGCTCACCCCGGACAGGCATCTATGGCTACACCTTC. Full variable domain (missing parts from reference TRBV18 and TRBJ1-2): NAGVMQNPRHLVRRRGQEARLRCSPMKGHSHVYWYRQLPEEGLKFMVYLQKENIIDESGMPKERFSAEFPKEGPSILRIQQVVRGDSAAYFCASSPRTGIYGYTFGSGTRLTVV.

CDR3 DNA: TGTGCCAGAAGTCCCAGAGCGGGGGGGCAGGTTGGTGAGCAGTTCTTC. Its translation is CARSPRAGGQVGEQFF. The gene calls are TRBV5-3 and TRBJ2-1; 10 nucleotides line up with TRBD2. TRBV5-3 is classed as an ORF, of uncertain function. Germline trimming cut 5 bases from V and 9 bases from J; bases unmatched to any gene: 14. The CDR3 loop spans 16 amino acids.

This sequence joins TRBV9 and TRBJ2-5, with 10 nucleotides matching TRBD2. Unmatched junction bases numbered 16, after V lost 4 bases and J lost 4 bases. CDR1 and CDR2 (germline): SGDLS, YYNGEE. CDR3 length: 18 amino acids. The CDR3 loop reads CASSPRASGGALGETQYF. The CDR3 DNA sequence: TGTGCCAGCAGCCCTAGGGCCAGCGGGGGGGCCCTCGGAGAGACCCAGTACTTC. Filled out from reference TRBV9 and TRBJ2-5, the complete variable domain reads DSGVTQTPKHLITATGQRVTLRCSPRSGDLSVYWYQQSLDQGLQFLIQYYNGEERAKGNILERFSAQQFPDLHSELNLSSLELGDSALYFCASSPRASGGALGETQYFGPGTRLLVL.

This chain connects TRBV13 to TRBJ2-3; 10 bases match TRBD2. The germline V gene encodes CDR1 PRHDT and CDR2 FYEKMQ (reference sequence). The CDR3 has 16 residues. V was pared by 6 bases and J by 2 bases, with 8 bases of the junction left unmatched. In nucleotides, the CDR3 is TGTGCCAGCAGTTCCAAGCGGGGGGGACCCACAGATACGCAGTATTTT. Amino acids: CASSSKRGGPTDTQYF. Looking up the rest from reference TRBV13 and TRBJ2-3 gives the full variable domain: AAGVIQSPRHLIKEKRETATLKCYPIPRHDTVYWYQQGPGQDPQFLISFYEKMQSDKGSIPDRFSAQQFSDYHSELNMSSLELGDSALYFCASSSKRGGPTDTQYFGPGTRLTVL.

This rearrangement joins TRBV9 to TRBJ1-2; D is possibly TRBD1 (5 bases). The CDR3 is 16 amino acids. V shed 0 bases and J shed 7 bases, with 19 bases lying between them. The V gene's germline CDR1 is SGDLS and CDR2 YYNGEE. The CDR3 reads CASSVEAGRLKSGYTF. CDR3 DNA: TGTGCCAGCAGCGTAGAAGCAGGGAGGTTAAAGAGTGGCTACACCTTC.

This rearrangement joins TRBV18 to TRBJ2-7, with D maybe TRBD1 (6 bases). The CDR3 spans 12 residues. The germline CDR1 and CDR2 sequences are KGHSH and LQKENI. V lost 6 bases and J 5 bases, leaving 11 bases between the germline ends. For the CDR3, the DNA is TGTGCCAGCTCCGATTACAGGGACGAGCAGTACTTC. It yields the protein CASSDYRDEQYF.

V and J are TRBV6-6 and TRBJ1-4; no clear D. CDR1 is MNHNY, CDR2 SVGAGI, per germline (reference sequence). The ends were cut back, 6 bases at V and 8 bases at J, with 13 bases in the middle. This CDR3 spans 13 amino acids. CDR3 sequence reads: CASSPRGSEKLFF. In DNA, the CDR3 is TGTGCCAGCAGCCCCCGAGGTTCGGAAAAACTGTTTTTT.

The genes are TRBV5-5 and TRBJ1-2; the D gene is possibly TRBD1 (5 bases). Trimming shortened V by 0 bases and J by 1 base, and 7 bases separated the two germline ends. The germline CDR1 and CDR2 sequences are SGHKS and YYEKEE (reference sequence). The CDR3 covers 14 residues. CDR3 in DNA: TGTGCCAGCAGCTTGGGCAGGGTTAACTATGGCTACACCTTC. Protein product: CASSLGRVNYGYTF.

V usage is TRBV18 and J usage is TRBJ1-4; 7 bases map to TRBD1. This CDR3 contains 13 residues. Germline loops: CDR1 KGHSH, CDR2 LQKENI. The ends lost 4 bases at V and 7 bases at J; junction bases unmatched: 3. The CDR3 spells CASSQGATEKLFF. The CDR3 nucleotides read TGTGCCAGCTCACAGGGGGCCACTGAAAAACTGTTTTTT.

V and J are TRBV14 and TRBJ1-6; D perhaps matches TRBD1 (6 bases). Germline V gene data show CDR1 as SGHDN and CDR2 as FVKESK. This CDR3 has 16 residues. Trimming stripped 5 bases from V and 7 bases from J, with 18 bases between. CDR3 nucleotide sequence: TGTGCCAGCAGCAGGACACAGGGAAAAGGCAATTCACCCCTCCACTTT. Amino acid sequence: CASSRTQGKGNSPLHF.

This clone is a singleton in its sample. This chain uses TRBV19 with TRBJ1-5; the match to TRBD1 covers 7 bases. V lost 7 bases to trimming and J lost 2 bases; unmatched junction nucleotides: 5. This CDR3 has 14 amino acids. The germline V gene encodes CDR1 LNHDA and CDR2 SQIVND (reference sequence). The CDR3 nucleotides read TGTGCCAGTATACGACAGGGCGGCAATCAGCCCCAGCATTTT. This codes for CASIRQGGNQPQHF.

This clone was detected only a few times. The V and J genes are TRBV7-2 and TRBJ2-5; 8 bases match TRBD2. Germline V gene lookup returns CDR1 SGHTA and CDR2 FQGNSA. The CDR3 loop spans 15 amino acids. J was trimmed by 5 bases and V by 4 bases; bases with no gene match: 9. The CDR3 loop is CASSSTGGYMETQYF. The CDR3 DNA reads TGTGCCAGCAGCTCAACGGGGGGGTATATGGAGACCCAGTACTTC.

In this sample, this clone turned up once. CDR3 sequence reads: CASLRGNTGELFF. The CDR3 coding sequence is TGTGCCAGCCTTCGGGGGAACACCGGGGAGCTGTTTTTT. The rearrangement uses TRBV27 and TRBJ2-2, with a possible D match to TRBD2 (5 bases). V was pared by 8 bases and J by 1 base, with 8 bases between. This CDR3 region has 13 residues. The germline gives CDR1 MNHEY, CDR2 SMNVEV (reference sequence).

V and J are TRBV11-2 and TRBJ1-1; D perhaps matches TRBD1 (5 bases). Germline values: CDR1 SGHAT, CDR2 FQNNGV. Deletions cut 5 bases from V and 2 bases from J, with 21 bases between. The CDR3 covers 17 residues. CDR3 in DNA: TGTGCCAGCAGCCCTTTTCTCGGGGGGTCGCTAAACACTGAAGCTTTCTTT. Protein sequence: CASSPFLGGSLNTEAFF.

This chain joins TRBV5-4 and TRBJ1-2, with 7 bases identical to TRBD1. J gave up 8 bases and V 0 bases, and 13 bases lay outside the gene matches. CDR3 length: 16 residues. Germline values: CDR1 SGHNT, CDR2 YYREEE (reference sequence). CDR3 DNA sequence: TGTGCCAGCAGCTTGGGGACGCAGGGGGAGGTACGGGGCTACACCTTC. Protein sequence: CASSLGTQGEVRGYTF.

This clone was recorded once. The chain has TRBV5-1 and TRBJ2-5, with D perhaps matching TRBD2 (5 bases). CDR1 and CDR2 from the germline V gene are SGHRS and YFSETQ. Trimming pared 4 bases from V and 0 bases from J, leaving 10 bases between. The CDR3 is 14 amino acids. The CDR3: CASSPTGYQETQYF. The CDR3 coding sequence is TGCGCCAGCAGCCCCACGGGATACCAAGAGACCCAGTACTTC. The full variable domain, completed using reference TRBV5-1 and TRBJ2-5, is KAGVTQTPRYLIKTRGQQVTLSCSPISGHRSVSWYQQTPGQGLQFLFEYFSETQRNKGNFPGRFSGRQFSNSRSEMNVSTLELGDSALYLCASSPTGYQETQYFGPGTRLLVL.

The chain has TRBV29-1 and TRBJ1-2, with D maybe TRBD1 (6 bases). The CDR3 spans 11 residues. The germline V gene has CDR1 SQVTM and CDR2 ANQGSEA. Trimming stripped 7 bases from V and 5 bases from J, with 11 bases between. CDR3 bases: TGCAGCGCCCGGACAGAGTATGGCTACACCTTC. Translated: CSARTEYGYTF.

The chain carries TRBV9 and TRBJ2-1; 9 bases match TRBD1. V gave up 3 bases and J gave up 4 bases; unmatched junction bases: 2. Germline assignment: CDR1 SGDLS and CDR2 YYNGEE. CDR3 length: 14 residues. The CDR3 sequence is CASSAQGAYNEQFF. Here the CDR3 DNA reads TGTGCCAGCAGCGCACAGGGGGCGTACAATGAGCAGTTCTTC.

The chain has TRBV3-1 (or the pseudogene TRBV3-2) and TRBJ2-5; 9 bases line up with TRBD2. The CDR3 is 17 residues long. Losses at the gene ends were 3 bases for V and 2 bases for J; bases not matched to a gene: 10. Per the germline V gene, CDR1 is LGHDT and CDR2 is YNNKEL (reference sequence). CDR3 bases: TGTGCCAGCAGCCATCCATTGGCTAGCGGGGATCAAGAGACCCAGTACTTC. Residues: CASSHPLASGDQETQYF.

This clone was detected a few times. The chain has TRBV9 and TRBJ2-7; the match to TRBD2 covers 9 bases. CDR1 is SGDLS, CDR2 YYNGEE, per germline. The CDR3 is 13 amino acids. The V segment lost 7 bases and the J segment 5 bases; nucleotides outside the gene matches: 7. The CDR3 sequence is CASGGGVRHEQYF. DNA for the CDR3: TGTGCCAGCGGCGGGGGGGTTAGACACGAGCAGTACTTC.

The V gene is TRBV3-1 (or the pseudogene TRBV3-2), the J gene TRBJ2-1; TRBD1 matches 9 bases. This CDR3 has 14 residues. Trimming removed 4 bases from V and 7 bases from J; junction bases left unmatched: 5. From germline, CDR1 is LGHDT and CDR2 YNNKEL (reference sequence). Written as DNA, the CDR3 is TGTGCCAGCAGCCTCCGGGACAGGGAAAATGAGCAGTTCTTC. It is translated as CASSLRDRENEQFF.

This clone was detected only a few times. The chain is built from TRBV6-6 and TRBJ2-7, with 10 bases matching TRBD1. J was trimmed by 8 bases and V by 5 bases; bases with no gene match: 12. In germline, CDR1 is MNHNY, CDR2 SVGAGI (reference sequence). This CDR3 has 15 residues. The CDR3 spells CASSPQTGGKIKQYF. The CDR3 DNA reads TGTGCCAGCAGTCCGCAGACAGGGGGCAAGATAAAGCAGTACTTC.

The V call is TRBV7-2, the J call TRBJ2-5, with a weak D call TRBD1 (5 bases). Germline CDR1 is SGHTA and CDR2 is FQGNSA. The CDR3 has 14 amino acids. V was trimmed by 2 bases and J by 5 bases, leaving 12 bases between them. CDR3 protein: CASSLSGRAETQYF. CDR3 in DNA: TGTGCCAGCAGCTTAAGTGGCAGGGCGGAGACCCAGTACTTC.